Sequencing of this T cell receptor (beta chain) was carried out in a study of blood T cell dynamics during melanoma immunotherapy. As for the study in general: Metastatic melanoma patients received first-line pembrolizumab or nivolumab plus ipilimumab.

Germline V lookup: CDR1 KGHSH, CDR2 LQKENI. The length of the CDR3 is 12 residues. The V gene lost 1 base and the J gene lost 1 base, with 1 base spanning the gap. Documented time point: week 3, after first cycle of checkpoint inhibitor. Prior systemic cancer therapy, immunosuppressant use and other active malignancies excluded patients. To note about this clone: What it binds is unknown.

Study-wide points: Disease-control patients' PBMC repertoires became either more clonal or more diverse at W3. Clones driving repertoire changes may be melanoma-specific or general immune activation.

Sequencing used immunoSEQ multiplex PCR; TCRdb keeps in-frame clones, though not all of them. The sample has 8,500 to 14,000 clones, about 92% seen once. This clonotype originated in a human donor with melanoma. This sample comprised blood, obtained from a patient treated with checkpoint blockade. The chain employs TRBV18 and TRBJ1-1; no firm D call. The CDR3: CASSPQNTEAFF. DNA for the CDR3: TGTGCCAGCTCACCACAGAACACTGAAGCTTTCTTT.